This T cell receptor (beta chain) was sequenced in a study of T cells in Graves' hyperthyroidism and ophthalmopathy. Study conclusions and caveats: A 13 V-J signature model discriminated ophthalmopathy versus stable hyperthyroidism.

This clonotype was picked up many times. The antigen is unknown. RNA transcripts gave rise to amplified TCR beta CDR3 regions. First-round RT-PCR targeting the TCR CDR3 was performed with the HTBI primer set. TCRdb recomputed calls from the multiplex PCR reads with MiXCR, one row per CDR3 protein. The data hold hundreds of thousands of distinct CDR3 sequences, with roughly 15% observed a single time. The study excluded patients with uncontrolled infection, other autoimmune disease, pregnancy or lactation. This clonotype was obtained from a woman in her forties with Graves' ophthalmopathy. The sample consisted of blood.

The CDR3 is CASRGTLAKNIQYF. The CDR3 nucleotides read TGTGCCAGCAGGGGCACGCTAGCCAAAAACATTCAGTACTTC. This rearrangement joins TRBV7-2 to TRBJ2-4; D unresolved. Trimming left V 6 bases short and J 0 bases short, with 9 bases between. The CDR3 sequence is 14 residues long. Germline V gives CDR1 SGHTA, CDR2 FQGNSA.